Detailed here is one TCR beta chain. Its antigen is unidentified. The data belong to a study of response to subunit inactivated influenza vaccine. Findings of the study overall: Researchers suggested that each seasonal influenza vaccination recruits few new T cells.

The ends were cut back, 1 base at V and 4 bases at J, with 8 bases in the middle. Per germline, CDR1 MGHRA and CDR2 YSYEKL. CDR3 length: 14 residues. A single record per CDR3 protein comes from TCRdb applying MiXCR to the RT-PCR reads. The table lists about 500,000 distinct CDR3 sequences, approximately 13% of them singletons. Sequencing used PBMCs from blood, obtained 45 days after vaccination. The clonotype was recovered from a man between 50 and 59 years old who received an inactivated influenza vaccine. This chain links TRBV4-1 with TRBJ1-5; no firm D call. The CDR3 loop is CASSQAGPNQPQHF. The CDR3 DNA sequence: TGCGCCAGCAGCCAAGCCGGGCCTAATCAGCCCCAGCATTTT.